A single sample gave rise to the 6 T cell receptor beta chains below, sequenced in a study of graft-versus-host responses after intestinal transplantation. The assay was immunoSEQ multiplex PCR, and TCRdb's table has in-frame clones only and misses some. This sample has fewer than 90,000 clones, with around 93% found just once. The antigens these receptors bind are not known. The specimen was unstimulated CD4+ T cells sorted from spleen or lymph node cells, collected before transplant. The receptors originated from a human donor who was the organ donor for an intestinal transplant.

The chain has TRBV30 and TRBJ2-1; 8 bases are shared with TRBD1. The V gene's germline CDR1 is GTSNPN and CDR2 SVGIG (reference sequence). The CDR3 has 13 amino acids. J gave up 9 bases and V 4 bases, and 8 bases lay outside the gene matches. CDR3 DNA: TGTGCCTGGAAGTGGCAGGGGGCGACTGAGCAGTTCTTC. It translates to CAWKWQGATEQFF.

This clone was seen only once. The chain combines TRBV5-4 with TRBJ2-4; D is perhaps TRBD1 (5 bases). Trimming removed 0 bases from V and 4 bases from J, with 8 bases in between. This CDR3 is 14 amino acids long. The germline gives CDR1 SGHNT, CDR2 YYREEE (reference sequence). This CDR3 is CASSLGDSKNIQYF. The CDR3 DNA reads as TGTGCCAGCAGCTTGGGAGACAGTAAAAACATTCAGTACTTC.

The CDR3 DNA is TGCGCCAGCAGCTTGGGGACAGGGGCCGCGTATGGCTACACCTTC. It translates to CASSLGTGAAYGYTF. This rearrangement joins TRBV5-1 to TRBJ1-2; 9 bases fit TRBD1. The CDR3 spans 15 residues. The germline V gene encodes CDR1 SGHRS and CDR2 YFSETQ. The V and J ends lost 0 bases and 5 bases, in that order; junction bases with no gene match: 5.

The chain has TRBV6-5 and TRBJ2-5; D is undetermined. Near its end, the DNA agrees better with TRBJ2-7, so the J call may be wrong. The CDR3 has 13 residues. Germline V gives CDR1 MNHEY, CDR2 SVGAGI. The CDR3 reads CASSFLSSYEQYF. In nucleotides, the CDR3 is TGTGCCAGCAGTTTCCTAAGCTCCTACGAGCAGTACTTC.

The CDR3: CASSYSGIDWQQYF. The CDR3 DNA follows: TGTGCCAGCAGTTACTCGGGTATAGACTGGCAGCAGTACTTC. This chain joins TRBV6-5 and TRBJ2-7; D gene ambiguous. Germline V lookup: CDR1 MNHEY, CDR2 SVGAGI. Trimming removed 0 bases from V and 8 bases from J, with 14 bases in between. The CDR3 contains 14 residues.

The V and J genes are TRBV5-4 and TRBJ1-1; 8 bases fit TRBD1. Germline assignment: CDR1 SGHNT and CDR2 YYREEE (reference sequence). The CDR3 is made up of 15 amino acids. The J segment lost 3 bases and the V segment lost 4 bases, leaving 8 bases of the junction unmatched. CDR3 DNA: TGTGCCAGCAGCACCACCACGACAGGGGACACTGAAGCTTTCTTT. Residues: CASSTTTTGDTEAFF.